This is a list of T cell receptor beta chains from one sample in a study of T cells after yellow fever vaccination. MiXCR, run by TCRdb on the 5' RACE reads, gives a single entry per CDR3 protein. The table records roughly 50,000 distinct CDR3 sequences, 7.4% of them present only once. Sequenced material: CD8+ T cells sorted from PBMCs, taken roughly 14 days after the first yellow fever vaccination. These receptors were taken from a man aged 18 to 29 who received the YFV17D yellow fever vaccine. The conserved cysteine and the conserved F or W are not part of the CDR3 here. The order of the fields is clone size, V gene, J gene, CDR3 protein. Some rows have no size entry. The others give once, few or many, or a class for an expanded clone.

many	TRBV4-1	TRBJ2-2	ASSQGLTGELF
many	TRBV27	TRBJ2-2	ASSLSGGATGELF
many	TRBV5-1	TRBJ2-1	ASSLAVLSYNEQF
many	TRBV11-2	TRBJ1-1	ASSAGTVNTEAF
many	TRBV2	TRBJ2-5	ASSEPTAKTQETQY
many	TRBV6-1	TRBJ2-2	ASSAGSGHTGELF
many	TRBV12-3/TRBV12-4	TRBJ2-2	ASSLGLAGGELF
many	TRBV20-1	TRBJ2-5	SAIWGETQY
few	TRBV7-8	TRBJ2-1	ASRGWGESYNEQF
many	TRBV5-6	TRBJ2-1	ASSNIAIHEQF
NA	TRBV4-3	TRBJ2-5	ASSQLLAGAPETQY
NA	TRBV4-3	TRBJ2-7	ASSQEITGGPFGEQY
many	TRBV5-1	TRBJ1-2	ASSLAPVGRGNGYT
many	TRBV29-1	TRBJ2-1	SVESRDSSYNEQF
many	TRBV6-5	TRBJ2-5	ASSYAGGTGETQY
many	TRBV9	TRBJ2-1	ASSVGWGSYNEQF
NA	TRBV27	TRBJ2-7	ASSLSGTNYEQY
many	TRBV9	TRBJ2-1	ASSVARGPYNEQF
many	TRBV27	TRBJ1-5	ASSPLRGSRQPQH
many	TRBV12-3/TRBV12-4	TRBJ2-7	ASSFGRDYEQY
many	TRBV9	TRBJ1-1	ASSVGGYMNTEAF
many	TRBV29-1	TRBJ1-1	SVPRGTEAF
NA	TRBV7-2	TRBJ2-1	ASSLLGGGNNEQF
few	TRBV20-1	TRBJ2-2	CARDPGTDVNTGELF
many	TRBV7-8	TRBJ2-1	ASSLGLGEYRGEQF
NA	TRBV19	TRBJ1-2	ASSPMDGANYGYT
many	TRBV28	TRBJ2-3	ASSFSPSGGYTDTQY
few	TRBV5-4	TRBJ2-3	ASSLDSAHTQY
many	TRBV4-2	TRBJ2-1	ASSQRRDDYNEQF
many	TRBV4-3	TRBJ2-2	ASSQDTIWGGATGELF
many	TRBV4-2	TRBJ2-1	ASSQDARQGYNEQF
NA	TRBV20-1	TRBJ1-1	SARRQGRVYTEAF
few	TRBV2	TRBJ2-3	ACSLVGGGARVFTDTQY